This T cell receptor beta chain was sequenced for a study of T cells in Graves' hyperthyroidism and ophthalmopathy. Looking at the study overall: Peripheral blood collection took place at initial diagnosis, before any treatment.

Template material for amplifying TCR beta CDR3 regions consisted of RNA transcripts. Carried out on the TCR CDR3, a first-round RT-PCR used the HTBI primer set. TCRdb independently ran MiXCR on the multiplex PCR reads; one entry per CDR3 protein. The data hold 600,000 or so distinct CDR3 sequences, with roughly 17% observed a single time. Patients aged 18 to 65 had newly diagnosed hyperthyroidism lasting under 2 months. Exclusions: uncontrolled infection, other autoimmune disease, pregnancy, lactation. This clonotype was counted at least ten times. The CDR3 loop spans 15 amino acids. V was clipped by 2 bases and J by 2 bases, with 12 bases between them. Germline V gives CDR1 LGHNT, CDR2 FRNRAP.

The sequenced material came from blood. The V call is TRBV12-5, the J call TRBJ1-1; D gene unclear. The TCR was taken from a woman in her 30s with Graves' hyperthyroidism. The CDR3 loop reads CASGLSPSYNTEAFF. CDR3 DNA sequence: TGTGCTAGTGGTTTGTCCCCCTCCTATAACACTGAAGCTTTCTTT.